Listed below are T cell receptor beta chains from one sample, sequenced in a study of T-cell memory formation after mild COVID-19. Using its own MiXCR run on the 5' RACE reads, TCRdb lists one record per CDR3 protein. The repertoire holds about 610,000 distinct CDR3 sequences, with approximately 15% as singletons. Sequenced material: PBMCs or a T cell subset sorted from them (not recorded which). These receptors all come from an adult woman who had mild COVID-19 (a few samples of this study predate the infection). Cell type and time point are not known. CDR3s include the opening cysteine and the closing phenylalanine or tryptophan. D genes are given only for firm matches. The size entry is marked missing in some rows and otherwise reads once, few, many or a size class.

J: TRBJ2-3; size: few; V: TRBV4-3; D: TRBD2; DNA: TGCGCCAGCAGCCAAGATACGGGGTCGACTAGCGGGAGTATAGATACGCAGTATTTT; CDR3: CASSQDTGSTSGSIDTQYF
J: TRBJ2-2; size: .; V: TRBV12-3/TRBV12-4; D: TRBD2; DNA: TGTGCCAGCAGTTTATCGAGCGGGGACGGGGAGCTGTTTTTT; CDR3: CASSLSSGDGELFF
J: TRBJ2-3; size: few; V: TRBV7-9; D: TRBD2; DNA: TGTGCCAGCAGCTTAGGAAATAGCGGGGGCATCAGCACAGATACGCAGTATTTT; CDR3: CASSLGNSGGISTDTQYF
J: TRBJ2-7; size: few; V: TRBV27; D: .; DNA: TGTGCCAGCAGTTTATCGAAAGGCTCCTACGAGCAGTACTTC; CDR3: CASSLSKGSYEQYF
J: TRBJ2-1; size: .; V: TRBV12-3/TRBV12-4; D: .; DNA: TGTGCCAGCAAAGGACCTCATAAGGATGAGCAGTTCTTC; CDR3: CASKGPHKDEQFF
J: TRBJ2-3; size: .; V: TRBV10-2; D: .; DNA: TGCGCCAGCAGTGACGGGGATACGCAGTATTTT; CDR3: CASSDGDTQYF
J: TRBJ1-5; size: .; V: TRBV20-1; D: TRBD1; DNA: TGCAGTGCTAGCCCAATCCGGGACAGTTACAATCAGCCCCAGCATTTT; CDR3: CSASPIRDSYNQPQHF
J: TRBJ1-2; size: many; V: TRBV20-1; D: .; DNA: TGCAGTGCTAGAGGCCAGGGGCCGGATTTCAACTATGGCTACACCTTC; CDR3: CSARGQGPDFNYGYTF
J: TRBJ2-7; size: many; V: TRBV7-9; D: .; DNA: TGTGCCAGCAGGGCAACCTTGAGTGAGCAGTACTTC; CDR3: CASRATLSEQYF
J: TRBJ2-2; size: few; V: TRBV7-6; D: .; DNA: TGTGCCAGCAAGTGGGGGGCCGGGGAGCTGTTTTTT; CDR3: CASKWGAGELFF
J: TRBJ1-1; size: .; V: TRBV5-1; D: .; DNA: TGCGCCAGCAGCTTGTACGGGGCCGAGAACACTGAAGCTTTCTTT; CDR3: CASSLYGAENTEAFF
J: TRBJ2-5; size: .; V: TRBV27; D: .; DNA: TGTGCCAGCAGTTTTTATGCGGGTGGGGAGACCCAGTACTTC; CDR3: CASSFYAGGETQYF
J: TRBJ2-7; size: .; V: TRBV6-4; D: TRBD1; DNA: TGTGCCAGCAGTGACTCCCTGGGACAGGAGCAGTACTTC; CDR3: CASSDSLGQEQYF
J: TRBJ2-7; size: .; V: TRBV13; D: TRBD2; DNA: TGTGCCAGCAGCACCAGCGGGAGGGCCGGAGAGCAGTACTTC; CDR3: CASSTSGRAGEQYF
J: TRBJ1-5; size: .; V: TRBV12-3/TRBV12-4; D: .; DNA: TGTGCCAGCAGCAGCCAATCCGGGATTCAGCCCCAGCATTTT; CDR3: CASSSQSGIQPQHF
J: TRBJ2-1; size: .; V: TRBV20-1; D: TRBD2; DNA: TGCAGCACCTCCGGGACTAGCGGCTACAATGAGCAGTTCTTC; CDR3: CSTSGTSGYNEQFF
J: TRBJ1-4; size: .; V: TRBV7-6; D: .; DNA: TGTGCCAGCAGCTCCCATCCCCAGGGGCTAGGTGAAAAACTGTTTTTT; CDR3: CASSSHPQGLGEKLFF
J: TRBJ2-4; size: .; V: TRBV9; D: .; DNA: TGTGCCAGCACATCGGGGGTCGGACAAAACATTCAGTACTTC; CDR3: CASTSGVGQNIQYF
J: TRBJ2-1; size: .; V: TRBV12-3/TRBV12-4; D: TRBD1; DNA: TGTGCCAGCAGTTTAGGGACAGGGTCTGGCGATTTGACCTACAATGAGCAGTTCTTC; CDR3: CASSLGTGSGDLTYNEQFF
J: TRBJ2-3; size: few; V: TRBV30; D: TRBD2; DNA: TGTGCCTGGAGTGCTTACGGGGGGGTGAGCACAGATACGCAGTATTTT; CDR3: CAWSAYGGVSTDTQYF
J: TRBJ2-5; size: .; V: TRBV12-3/TRBV12-4; D: .; DNA: TGTGCCAGCAGCCTTAGACGGTCCCAAGAGACCCAGTACTTC; CDR3: CASSLRRSQETQYF
J: TRBJ1-1; size: .; V: TRBV4-2; D: TRBD1; DNA: TGTGCCAGCAGCCAAACGGACAGGGAGAACACTGAAGCTTTCTTT; CDR3: CASSQTDRENTEAFF
J: TRBJ1-6; size: few; V: TRBV12-3/TRBV12-4; D: .; DNA: TGTGCCAGCAGTTCTAACGGGGCATCACCCCTCCACTTT; CDR3: CASSSNGASPLHF
J: TRBJ2-5; size: few; V: TRBV4-3; D: TRBD2; DNA: TGCGCCAGCAGCCAAGCACTAGCGGGAGGTGAAGAGACCCAGTACTTC; CDR3: CASSQALAGGEETQYF
J: TRBJ2-1; size: few; V: TRBV6-6; D: TRBD1; DNA: TGTGCCAGCAGCTCCACTACAGGGGGGAGGCCCTACAATGAGCAGTTCTTC; CDR3: CASSSTTGGRPYNEQFF
J: TRBJ2-3; size: .; V: TRBV4-2; D: .; DNA: TGTGCCAGCAGCCATTCGGGCACAGATACGCAGTATTTT; CDR3: CASSHSGTDTQYF
J: TRBJ2-3; size: few; V: TRBV12-3/TRBV12-4; D: TRBD1; DNA: TGTGCCAGCAGTCCGGGACAGGGGATCGGCACAGATACGCAGTATTTT; CDR3: CASSPGQGIGTDTQYF
J: TRBJ2-3; size: .; V: TRBV7-6; D: .; DNA: TGTGCCAGCAGCTTAGCCGGGGGGCTTGGATACACAGATACGCAGTATTTT; CDR3: CASSLAGGLGYTDTQYF
J: TRBJ2-2; size: few; V: TRBV6-4; D: .; DNA: TGTGCCAGCAGCGCTCAAGGCGTGGGGGAGCTGTTTTTT; CDR3: CASSAQGVGELFF
J: TRBJ2-1; size: few; V: TRBV2; D: .; DNA: TGTGCCAGCAGCCCAAGGATGGCGGCTAGCAATGAGCAGTTCTTC; CDR3: CASSPRMAASNEQFF
J: TRBJ2-7; size: many; V: TRBV7-2; D: TRBD1; DNA: TGTGCCAGCAGCTCGGACAGGGGGCTTTCCTACGAGCAGTACTTC; CDR3: CASSSDRGLSYEQYF
J: TRBJ2-3; size: few; V: TRBV7-8; D: TRBD2; DNA: TGTGCCAGCAGCTCCCGCCGGACTAGCGGGAGGATGGCAGATACGCAGTATTTT; CDR3: CASSSRRTSGRMADTQYF
J: TRBJ2-6; size: few; V: TRBV5-1; D: .; DNA: TGCGCCAGCAGCCCGGAGGGGCCCAGCTCTGGGGCCAACGTCCTGACTTTC; CDR3: CASSPEGPSSGANVLTF
J: TRBJ1-6; size: many; V: TRBV5-6; D: .; DNA: TGTGCCAGCAGCTTGGATGACAATTCACCCCTCCACTTT; CDR3: CASSLDDNSPLHF
J: TRBJ1-6; size: .; V: TRBV7-8; D: .; DNA: TGTGCCAGCAGCCAGGGCGGGGGGCTAGACTATAATTCACCCCTCCACTTT; CDR3: CASSQGGGLDYNSPLHF
J: TRBJ2-5; size: .; V: TRBV29-1; D: TRBD1; DNA: TGCAGCGTTGATGGGGGACAGGGGAGCCCACAAGAGACCCAGTACTTC; CDR3: CSVDGGQGSPQETQYF
J: TRBJ2-1; size: .; V: TRBV20-1; D: .; DNA: TGCAGTGCTAGGGGGCCTGTAGAGCAGTTCTTC; CDR3: CSARGPVEQFF
J: TRBJ2-7; size: few; V: TRBV10-3; D: TRBD2; DNA: TGTGCCACCTCTTACGGGACTAGCGGCTCCTACGAGCAGTACTTC; CDR3: CATSYGTSGSYEQYF
J: TRBJ2-2; size: .; V: TRBV4-3; D: TRBD2; DNA: TGCGCCAGCAGCCAGGGACTAGCGGGAGGCGGGGAGCTGTTTTTT; CDR3: CASSQGLAGGGELFF
J: TRBJ1-5; size: .; V: TRBV12-3/TRBV12-4; D: .; DNA: TGTGCCAGCAGTTTGACAGATTATCAGCCCCAGCATTTT; CDR3: CASSLTDYQPQHF
J: TRBJ1-6; size: .; V: TRBV11-3; D: .; DNA: TGTGCCAGCAGCTTAGTGGACAGAGGACACAGCTCCTATAATTCACCCCTCCACTTT; CDR3: CASSLVDRGHSSYNSPLHF
J: TRBJ1-5; size: .; V: TRBV12-3/TRBV12-4; D: .; DNA: TGTGCCAGCAGCCGGGGACGGAATAGCAATCAGCCCCAGCATTTT; CDR3: CASSRGRNSNQPQHF
J: TRBJ1-1; size: .; V: TRBV19; D: TRBD1; DNA: TGTGCCAGTAGTCCCCCCGTGAGAGGGGGCCGGGGAGACACTGAAGCTTTCTTT; CDR3: CASSPPVRGGRGDTEAFF
J: TRBJ1-6; size: few; V: TRBV3-1; D: .; DNA: TGTGCCAGCAGCCCTATGACAGTTCATAATTCACCCCTCCACTTT; CDR3: CASSPMTVHNSPLHF
J: TRBJ2-3; size: few; V: TRBV4-3; D: .; DNA: TGCGCCAGCAGCCAAGGACAGGCCCCCACAGATACGCAGTATTTT; CDR3: CASSQGQAPTDTQYF